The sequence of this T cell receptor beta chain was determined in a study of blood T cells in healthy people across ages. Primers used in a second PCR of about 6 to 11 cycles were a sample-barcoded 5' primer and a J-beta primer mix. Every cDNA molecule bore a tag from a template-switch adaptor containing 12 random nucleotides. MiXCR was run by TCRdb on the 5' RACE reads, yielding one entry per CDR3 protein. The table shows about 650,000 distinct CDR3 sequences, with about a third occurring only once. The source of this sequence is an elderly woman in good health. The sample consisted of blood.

CDR3 residues: CSVTSLGQGNTEAFF. The CDR3 nucleotides are TGCAGCGTTACGTCGTTGGGCCAGGGGAACACTGAAGCTTTCTTT. The V and J genes are TRBV29-1 and TRBJ1-1; D may be TRBD1 (5 bases). This CDR3 spans 15 amino acids. Germline V gene data show CDR1 as SQVTM and CDR2 as ANQGSEA. The V and J ends lost 5 bases and 1 base respectively, with 17 bases between them.